A selection of T cell receptor beta chains follows, all from one sample in a study of blood T cell repertoires in COVID-19. Method: immunoSEQ multiplex PCR; TCRdb's copy keeps in-frame clones and lacks some. This sample has approximately 28,000 clones, with about 85% found just once. The sample taken for sequencing was peripheral blood. The receptors originated from a man in his fifties or sixties with active COVID-19. Each CDR3 is given with its conserved first and last residue. Fields, in order: D gene, J gene, clone size, V gene, CDR3 protein, CDR3 DNA. The D gene is left open where the match is weak. The size entry is marked missing in some rows and otherwise reads once, few, many or a size class.

d_call: -
j_call: TRBJ1-2
clone_size: -
v_call: TRBV19
cdr3_aa: CASSMNRTPVF
cdr3_nt: TGTGCCAGTAGTATGAACAGGACACCGGTATTC

d_call: TRBD1
j_call: TRBJ1-1
clone_size: -
v_call: TRBV5-1
cdr3_aa: CASSWGQGVAEAFF
cdr3_nt: TGCGCCAGCAGCTGGGGACAGGGGGTCGCTGAAGCTTTCTTT

d_call: TRBD2
j_call: TRBJ2-5
clone_size: -
v_call: TRBV3-1/TRBV3-2
cdr3_aa: CASSQQAGGQETQYF
cdr3_nt: TGTGCCAGCAGCCAACAAGCGGGGGGGCAAGAGACCCAGTACTTC

d_call: TRBD1
j_call: TRBJ1-1
clone_size: -
v_call: TRBV7-9
cdr3_aa: CASSLYRGNTEAFF
cdr3_nt: TGTGCCAGCAGCTTATACAGGGGTAACACTGAAGCTTTCTTT

d_call: -
j_call: TRBJ2-3
clone_size: few
v_call: TRBV5-8
cdr3_aa: CASSLGVGQGYTDTQYF
cdr3_nt: TGTGCCAGCAGCTTGGGGGTGGGACAAGGATACACAGATACGCAGTATTTT

d_call: TRBD1
j_call: TRBJ2-1
clone_size: -
v_call: TRBV7-3
cdr3_aa: CASSPPGQGALNEQFF
cdr3_nt: TGTGCCAGCAGCCCTCCGGGACAGGGGGCACTCAATGAGCAGTTCTTC

d_call: -
j_call: TRBJ1-1
clone_size: -
v_call: TRBV7-3
cdr3_aa: CASSLTPGKNTEAFF
cdr3_nt: TGTGCCAGCAGCTTAACGCCGGGGAAGAACACTGAAGCTTTCTTT

d_call: TRBD1
j_call: TRBJ2-7
clone_size: -
v_call: TRBV28
cdr3_aa: CASRPDRVKSYEQYF
cdr3_nt: TGTGCCAGCAGACCTGACAGGGTCAAATCCTACGAGCAGTACTTC

d_call: -
j_call: TRBJ2-5
clone_size: -
v_call: TRBV2
cdr3_aa: CASRGQGVSQETQYF
cdr3_nt: TGTGCCAGCAGGGGGCAGGGCGTGTCACAAGAGACCCAGTACTTC

d_call: TRBD2
j_call: TRBJ2-1
clone_size: -
v_call: TRBV4-1
cdr3_aa: CASSQARGGLNEQFF
cdr3_nt: TGCGCCAGCAGCCAAGCGCGGGGGGGCCTCAATGAGCAGTTCTTC

d_call: TRBD1
j_call: TRBJ2-5
clone_size: -
v_call: TRBV19
cdr3_aa: CASSIRGGETQYF
cdr3_nt: TGTGCCAGTAGTATAAGAGGGGGCGAGACCCAGTACTTC

d_call: TRBD1
j_call: TRBJ1-5
clone_size: -
v_call: TRBV15
cdr3_aa: CATRAGGQGFNQPQHF
cdr3_nt: TGTGCCACCAGAGCAGGGGGACAGGGCTTTAATCAGCCCCAGCATTTT

d_call: TRBD1
j_call: TRBJ1-3
clone_size: -
v_call: TRBV6-5
cdr3_aa: CASYQGATGNTIYF
cdr3_nt: TGTGCCAGCTATCAGGGGGCGACGGGGAACACCATATATTTT

d_call: TRBD2
j_call: TRBJ2-3
clone_size: -
v_call: TRBV27
cdr3_aa: CASSLAGTSFLTSTDTQYF
cdr3_nt: TGTGCCAGCAGTTTAGCCGGGACTAGCTTCCTTACTAGCACAGATACGCAGTATTTT

d_call: TRBD1
j_call: TRBJ1-2
clone_size: few
v_call: TRBV3-1/TRBV3-2
cdr3_aa: CASSRGQSGYGYTF
cdr3_nt: TGTGCCAGCAGCCGGGGACAGTCAGGGTATGGCTACACCTTC

d_call: -
j_call: TRBJ2-5
clone_size: few
v_call: TRBV6-5
cdr3_aa: CASSRGDRVETQYF
cdr3_nt: TGTGCCAGCAGTCGCGGGGATCGGGTGGAGACCCAGTACTTC

d_call: -
j_call: TRBJ2-7
clone_size: -
v_call: TRBV30
cdr3_aa: CAWSVPGRTTQYF
cdr3_nt: TGTGCCTGGAGTGTACCAGGGAGGACGACTCAGTACTTC

d_call: -
j_call: TRBJ1-5
clone_size: -
v_call: TRBV12-5
cdr3_aa: CASGLWGGVNQPQHF
cdr3_nt: TGTGCTAGTGGTTTGTGGGGGGGAGTCAATCAGCCCCAGCATTTT

d_call: -
j_call: TRBJ1-2
clone_size: -
v_call: TRBV30
cdr3_aa: CAWSLGTTSSGGYTF
cdr3_nt: TGTGCCTGGAGTCTGGGGACTACCTCCTCGGGCGGCTACACCTTC

d_call: -
j_call: TRBJ1-1
clone_size: -
v_call: TRBV6-5
cdr3_aa: CASSMTLGTEAFF
cdr3_nt: TGTGCCAGCAGCATGACTTTGGGCACTGAAGCTTTCTTT

d_call: TRBD2
j_call: TRBJ2-7
clone_size: -
v_call: TRBV11-1
cdr3_aa: CASSSAGTSGGYEQYF
cdr3_nt: TGTGCCAGCAGCTCCGCCGGGACTAGCGGGGGTTACGAGCAGTACTTC

d_call: -
j_call: TRBJ2-7
clone_size: -
v_call: TRBV14
cdr3_aa: CASSPNRDTYEQYF
cdr3_nt: TGTGCCAGCAGCCCCAACAGGGACACCTACGAGCAGTACTTC

d_call: TRBD1
j_call: TRBJ1-6
clone_size: -
v_call: TRBV28
cdr3_aa: CASRIRDSRRSPLHF
cdr3_nt: TGTGCCAGCAGGATAAGGGACAGCAGGCGGTCACCCCTCCACTTT

d_call: TRBD1
j_call: TRBJ1-1
clone_size: once
v_call: TRBV7-9
cdr3_aa: CASSLEGAGGLRVAFF
cdr3_nt: TGTGCCAGCAGCTTAGAAGGGGCAGGGGGCCTCAGAGTAGCTTTCTTT

d_call: -
j_call: TRBJ1-1
clone_size: -
v_call: TRBV7-2
cdr3_aa: CASSSTLGEGRTEAFF
cdr3_nt: TGTGCCAGCTCCTCGACCTTGGGGGAGGGGAGGACTGAAGCTTTCTTT

d_call: TRBD1
j_call: TRBJ1-2
clone_size: -
v_call: TRBV29-1
cdr3_aa: CSVEGTGGNYGYTF
cdr3_nt: TGCAGCGTTGAAGGGACAGGGGGCAACTATGGCTACACCTTC

d_call: -
j_call: TRBJ2-4
clone_size: -
v_call: TRBV28
cdr3_aa: CASSLRQGGNIQYF
cdr3_nt: TGTGCCAGCAGTTTACGGCAGGGGGGAAACATTCAGTACTTC

d_call: TRBD2
j_call: TRBJ2-1
clone_size: -
v_call: TRBV27
cdr3_aa: CASRGGVRYNEQFF
cdr3_nt: TGTGCCAGCAGGGGGGGGGTAAGGTACAATGAGCAGTTCTTC

d_call: -
j_call: TRBJ2-1
clone_size: once
v_call: TRBV11-3
cdr3_aa: CASSFDRSYNEQFF
cdr3_nt: TGTGCCAGCAGTTTCGACAGATCCTACAATGAGCAGTTCTTC

d_call: TRBD1
j_call: TRBJ1-2
clone_size: -
v_call: TRBV5-4
cdr3_aa: CASSDARQGAGGYTF
cdr3_nt: TGTGCCAGCAGCGACGCCCGACAGGGGGCAGGGGGCTACACCTTC

d_call: -
j_call: TRBJ2-5
clone_size: -
v_call: TRBV7-9
cdr3_aa: CASSPGWAQETQYF
cdr3_nt: TGTGCCAGCAGCCCTGGGTGGGCCCAAGAGACCCAGTACTTC

d_call: TRBD1
j_call: TRBJ2-5
clone_size: -
v_call: TRBV28
cdr3_aa: CASSLGALGTGAETQYF
cdr3_nt: TGTGCCAGCAGTTTGGGAGCATTAGGCACAGGGGCAGAGACCCAGTACTTC

d_call: -
j_call: TRBJ1-2
clone_size: -
v_call: TRBV11-1
cdr3_aa: CASSLTRNYGYTF
cdr3_nt: TGTGCCAGCAGCTTAACTAGAAACTATGGCTACACCTTC

d_call: TRBD1
j_call: TRBJ1-5
clone_size: few
v_call: TRBV28
cdr3_aa: CASKTGGRQPQHF
cdr3_nt: TGTGCCAGCAAAACAGGGGGACGTCAGCCCCAGCATTTT

d_call: TRBD1
j_call: TRBJ1-1
clone_size: once
v_call: TRBV19
cdr3_aa: CASKNPGGATTEAFF
cdr3_nt: TGTGCCAGCAAAAATCCAGGGGGCGCGACAACTGAAGCTTTCTTT

d_call: -
j_call: TRBJ2-4
clone_size: -
v_call: TRBV4-1
cdr3_aa: CASSPLGGRGEQNIQYF
cdr3_nt: TGCGCCAGCAGCCCATTGGGGGGTCGGGGCGAACAAAACATTCAGTACTTC

d_call: -
j_call: TRBJ2-7
clone_size: -
v_call: TRBV18
cdr3_aa: CASSLRQAYEQYF
cdr3_nt: TGTGCCAGCTCACTTAGACAAGCCTACGAGCAGTACTTC

d_call: -
j_call: TRBJ2-1
clone_size: -
v_call: TRBV28
cdr3_aa: CASTYSGIGYNEQFF
cdr3_nt: TGTGCCAGCACCTACTCGGGGATCGGGTACAATGAGCAGTTCTTC

d_call: -
j_call: TRBJ1-1
clone_size: -
v_call: TRBV15
cdr3_aa: CATSRDGRGAMNTEAFF
cdr3_nt: TGTGCCACCAGCAGAGATGGTCGGGGGGCCATGAACACTGAAGCTTTCTTT

d_call: -
j_call: TRBJ2-2
clone_size: -
v_call: TRBV11-2
cdr3_aa: CASSPSWYLMLTGELFF
cdr3_nt: TGTGCCAGCAGCCCCTCGTGGTACCTAATGCTCACCGGGGAGCTGTTTTTT